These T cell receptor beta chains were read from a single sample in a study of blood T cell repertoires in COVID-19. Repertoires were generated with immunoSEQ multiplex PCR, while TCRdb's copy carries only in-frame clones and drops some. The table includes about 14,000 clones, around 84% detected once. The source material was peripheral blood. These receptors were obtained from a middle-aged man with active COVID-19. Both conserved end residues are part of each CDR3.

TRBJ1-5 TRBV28 CASSATGLGNQPQHF
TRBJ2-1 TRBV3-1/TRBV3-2 CASSQTRLTTHNEQFF
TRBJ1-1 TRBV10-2 CASSEGRVTEAFF
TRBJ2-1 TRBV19 CASSILGGSSYNEQFF
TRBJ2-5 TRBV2 CASQPRALETQYF
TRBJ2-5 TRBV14 CASSQDGLAEETQYF
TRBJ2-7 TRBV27 CASSFGSNWRDAYEQYF
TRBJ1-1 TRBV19 CASRAPMNTEAFF
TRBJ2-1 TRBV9 CASSGQGTSGSSYNEQFF
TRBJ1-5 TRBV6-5 CASSKHGNQPQHF
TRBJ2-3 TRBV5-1 CASSVGQGGPDTQYF
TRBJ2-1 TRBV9 CASSPRLGAYNEQFF
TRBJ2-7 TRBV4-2 CASSQDGQGYEQYF
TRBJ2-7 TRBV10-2 CASGREPYEQYF
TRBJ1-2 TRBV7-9 CASSLVGGQGPNYGYTF
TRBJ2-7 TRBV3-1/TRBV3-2 CASSPRLAASSYEQYF
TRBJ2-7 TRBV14 CASSRYSGRTRGGEQYF
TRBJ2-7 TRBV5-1 CASSPTGGPYEQYF
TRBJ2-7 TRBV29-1 CSVPGTSYEQYF
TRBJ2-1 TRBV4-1 CASSRGDTSGRADEQFF
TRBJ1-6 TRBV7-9 CASSGPWDSNSPLHF
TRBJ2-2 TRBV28 CASRPNGGGELFF